The rows below give T cell receptor beta chains drawn from one sample of a study of metastatic and nonmetastatic thyroid tumors. From the PCR reads, TCRdb re-called clones with MiXCR. The sample contains over 25,000 clones, less than 14% of which appear only once. Material for sequencing was blood. Receptor source: a female donor with papillary thyroid cancer or a benign thyroid nodule (not recorded which). Some clones in this sample may be carry-over from other donors' samples. Both conserved end residues are part of each CDR3. Fields, in order: clone size, D gene, J gene, V gene, CDR3 DNA, CDR3 protein. D genes are given only for firm matches. Rows give clone size only sometimes, using once, few, many, or a class for an expanded clone.

few,-,TRBJ1-4,TRBV7-2,TGTGCCAGCAGCTTAGCCCAAGATGAAAAACTGTCTTTT,CASSLAQDEKLSF
many,-,TRBJ2-1,TRBV28,TGTGCCAGCAGTTTAGGAGGCAATGAGCAGTTCTTC,CASSLGGNEQFF
-,-,TRBJ2-2,TRBV27,TGTGCCAGCACCTCGAACACCGGGGAGCTGTTTTTT,CASTSNTGELFF
many,-,TRBJ2-5,TRBV7-2,TGTGCCAGCAGCTTAGCTGATGAGACCCAGTACTTC,CASSLADETQYF
many,TRBD1,TRBJ2-7,TRBV19,TGTGCCAGTAGTGACAGGGGAACAAACGAGCAGTACTTC,CASSDRGTNEQYF
-,-,TRBJ2-6,TRBV28,TGTGCCAGCAGTCTCGGACAGCCTGGGGCCAACGTCCTGACTTTC,CASSLGQPGANVLTF
-,-,TRBJ2-7,TRBV28,TGTGCCAGCAGAGAGGGTTTCTCCTACGAGCAGTACTTC,CASREGFSYEQYF
many,-,TRBJ1-1,TRBV2,TGTGCCACCAGCGGCGACACTGAAGCTTTCTTT,CATSGDTEAFF
many,TRBD2,TRBJ2-6,TRBV5-1,TGCGCCAGCAGCTTGGACGGGGGGGCCTCTGGGGCCAACGTCCTGACTTTC,CASSLDGGASGANVLTF
-,-,TRBJ2-1,TRBV9,TGTGCCAGCAGCGCGATGGGGGCTGATGAGCAGTTCTTC,CASSAMGADEQFF
-,-,TRBJ2-1,TRBV6-1,TGTGCCAGCATAAGGGAAAACCCAGCCTACAATGAGCAGTTCTTC,CASIRENPAYNEQFF
many,-,TRBJ1-2,TRBV11-1,TGTGCCAGCAGCTTAGAGGCCGTTACGGGGAACTATGGCTACACCTTC,CASSLEAVTGNYGYTF
many,-,TRBJ1-5,TRBV6-5,TGTGCCAGCAGTTACGTGGACCAGGGGCCCCAGCATTTT,CASSYVDQGPQHF
many,-,TRBJ1-2,TRBV7-9,TGTGCCAGCCGTCTCGGGGTATATGGCTACACCTTC,CASRLGVYGYTF
-,TRBD1,TRBJ1-1,TRBV19,TGTGCCAGTAGACAAGAACAGGGGAGGGCTGAAGCTTTCTTT,CASRQEQGRAEAFF
many,-,TRBJ1-1,TRBV7-2,TGTGCCAGCAGGGGGGGCGGGGCGAGTACTGAAGCTTTCTTT,CASRGGGASTEAFF
many,TRBD2,TRBJ2-3,TRBV24-1,TGTGCCACCAGTGATCCACCTCGGACTAGCTCAGATACGCAGTATTTT,CATSDPPRTSSDTQYF
many,TRBD2,TRBJ2-2,TRBV19,TGTGCCAGTAGTATATCGCGGGAGTCCGGGGAGCTGTTTTTT,CASSISRESGELFF
few,-,TRBJ1-2,TRBV19,TGTGCCAGTAGTAGGTTGTACGATCTTGGAAGGAGGAACTATGGCTACACCTTC,CASSRLYDLGRRNYGYTF
many,-,TRBJ2-1,TRBV7-3,TGTGCCAGCAGCTTAATTAGGGCGGGACTTCTCGCTTACAATGAGCAGTTCTTC,CASSLIRAGLLAYNEQFF